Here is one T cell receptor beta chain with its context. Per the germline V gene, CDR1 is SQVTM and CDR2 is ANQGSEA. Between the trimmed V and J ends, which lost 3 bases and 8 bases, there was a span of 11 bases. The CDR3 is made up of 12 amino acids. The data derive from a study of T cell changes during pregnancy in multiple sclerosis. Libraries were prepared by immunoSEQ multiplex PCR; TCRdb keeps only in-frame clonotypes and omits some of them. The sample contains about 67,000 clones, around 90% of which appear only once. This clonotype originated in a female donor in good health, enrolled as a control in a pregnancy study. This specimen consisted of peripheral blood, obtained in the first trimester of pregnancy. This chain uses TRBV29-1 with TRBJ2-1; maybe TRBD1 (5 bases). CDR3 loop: CSVDWQGYEQFF. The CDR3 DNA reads TGCAGCGTTGATTGGCAGGGTTATGAGCAGTTCTTC.